This entry lists 20 T cell receptor beta chains sequenced from one sample in a study of blood T cells in healthy people across ages. A second PCR of 7 to 11 cycles used a sample-barcoded 5' primer and a J-beta primer mix. TCRdb called the 5' RACE reads again in MiXCR, with one record for every CDR3 protein. This table has about 1,000,000 distinct CDR3 sequences, under 55% appearing once. Sequencing used blood. These TCRs come from a woman aged 55-69 years in good health.

The chain is built from TRBV6-1 and TRBJ2-7; 8 nucleotides align to TRBD2. Unmatched junction bases numbered 16, after V lost 7 bases and J lost 2 bases. Looked up from germline, CDR1 is MNHNS and CDR2 is SASEGT. The CDR3 is 17 residues long. The CDR3 spells CASTPRPAGTRAYEQYF. CDR3 coding DNA: TGTGCCAGCACCCCTCGCCCAGCGGGGACTAGGGCCTACGAGCAGTACTTC.

The V call is TRBV15, the J call TRBJ1-2; 7 positions agree with TRBD1. The CDR3 has 16 amino acids. Germline trimming cut 5 bases from V and 3 bases from J; bases unmatched to any gene: 12. Germline CDR1 LNHNV, CDR2 YYDKDF (reference sequence). CDR3 in amino acids: CATSHPAQQGDYGYTF. In nucleotides, the CDR3 is TGTGCCACCAGCCATCCGGCTCAGCAGGGGGACTATGGCTACACCTTC.

The rearrangement uses TRBV29-1 and TRBJ2-2; 9 bases are a match to TRBD1. This CDR3 has 13 residues. In germline, CDR1 is SQVTM, CDR2 ANQGSEA. The trim removed 2 bases at V and 6 bases at J, leaving 1 base unmatched. CDR3 residues: CSVEYRGPGELFF. Here the CDR3 DNA reads TGCAGCGTTGAATACAGGGGGCCCGGGGAGCTGTTTTTT.

The rearrangement uses TRBV2 and TRBJ2-5; TRBD1 might be the D (6 bases). V was trimmed by 6 bases and J by 3 bases, leaving 14 bases between them. The CDR3 totals 14 residues. Germline-derived CDR1 and CDR2 are SNHLY and FYNNEI. CDR3 residues: CASSPGTSKETQYF. Here the CDR3 DNA reads TGTGCCAGCAGCCCCGGGACAAGTAAAGAGACCCAGTACTTC.

This clonotype has at least ten counts. The V gene is TRBV7-2, the J gene TRBJ2-1, with TRBD1 matching over 9 bases. V trimming: 1 base; J trimming: 3 bases; junction bases outside the gene matches: 1. This CDR3 spans 15 amino acids. CDR1 SGHTA and CDR2 FQGNSA come from the germline V gene. In DNA form, the CDR3 reads TGTGCCAGCAGCTTAGACAGGGGGCTCTACAATGAGCAGTTCTTC. It translates to CASSLDRGLYNEQFF.

Concerning this clonotype itself: Sequence at one end of the junction differs from germline and may be a read error. V is TRBV12-3 or TRBV12-4 and J is TRBJ2-1, with TRBD2 matching over 11 bases. There are 18 residues in the CDR3. This chain's CDR3 is CASSPLAGAPSSYSEQFF. The CDR3 DNA is TGTGCCAGCAGTCCACTAGCGGGAGCCCCTAGCTCCTACAGTGAGCAGTTCTTC.

This clonotype occurred a few times. V usage is TRBV7-6 and J usage is TRBJ2-7; the match to TRBD1 covers 7 bases. With V trimmed by 1 base and J by 5 bases, 8 bases remained unmatched. The germline CDR1 and CDR2 sequences are SGHVS and FNYEAQ. The CDR3 has 15 residues. The CDR3 coding sequence is TGTGCCAGCAGCTTAGAGACAGGGTTTTCCCACGAGCAGTACTTC. Protein: CASSLETGFSHEQYF. Full variable domain (missing parts from reference TRBV7-6 and TRBJ2-7): GAGVSQSPRYKVTKRGQDVALRCDPISGHVSLYWYRQALGQGPEFLTYFNYEAQQDKSGLPNDRFSAERPEGSISTLTIQRTEQRDSAMYRCASSLETGFSHEQYFGPGTRLTVT.

V and J are TRBV18 and TRBJ1-5; 11 bases are shared with TRBD1. The germline V gene encodes CDR1 KGHSH and CDR2 LQKENI. Losses at the gene ends were 4 bases for V and 4 bases for J; bases not matched to a gene: 6. This CDR3 has 16 amino acids. The CDR3 is CASSRSGQGGNQPQHF. The DNA for the CDR3 is TGTGCCAGCTCACGATCGGGACAGGGGGGAAATCAGCCCCAGCATTTT.

This chain links TRBV12-3 or TRBV12-4 with TRBJ1-4; perhaps TRBD1 as D (5 bases). With 5 bases removed from V and 4 bases from J, the gap between germline ends came to 11 bases. CDR3 length: 14 residues. CDR3 protein: CASSARQSNEKLFF. The DNA of the CDR3 is TGTGCCAGCAGTGCCCGACAGAGTAATGAAAAACTGTTTTTT.

This chain uses TRBV5-1 with TRBJ2-3; 12 bases align to TRBD2. The CDR3 has 16 amino acids. The germline CDR1 and CDR2 sequences are SGHRS and YFSETQ. With V trimmed by 2 bases and J by 3 bases, 4 bases remained unmatched. The CDR3 DNA reads TGCGCCAGCAGCTTCCTCGGGACTAGCGGGACAGATACGCAGTATTTT. Protein product: CASSFLGTSGTDTQYF.

The chain joins TRBV27 to TRBJ2-4; D is ambiguous. Between the trimmed V and J ends, which lost 2 bases and 6 bases, there was a span of 11 bases. There are 14 residues in the CDR3. Germline V CDR1 and CDR2: MNHEY, SMNVEV (reference sequence). The CDR3 bases are TGTGCCAGCAGTTTAAGAGCACCGCGAAACATTCAGTACTTC. Its protein is CASSLRAPRNIQYF.

This chain links TRBV20-1 with TRBJ2-7, with TRBD2 matching over 8 bases. The CDR3 loop spans 15 amino acids. Germline-derived CDR1 and CDR2 are DFQATT and SNEGSKA (reference sequence). With V trimmed by 0 bases and J by 1 base, 5 bases remained unmatched. In DNA, the CDR3 is TGCAGTGCTAGAGATTTCGGGAGGGCGTCCTACGAGCAGTACTTC. Its protein is CSARDFGRASYEQYF.

The chain has TRBV18 and TRBJ1-4; D is unclear. V lost 6 bases, J lost 8 bases, and 10 bases lay in between. This CDR3 is 12 amino acids long. Germline V CDR1 and CDR2: KGHSH, LQKENI. The CDR3 bases are TGTGCCAGCTCCGCTGTGGGAGAAAAACTGTTTTTT. Translating it yields CASSAVGEKLFF. The full variable domain, completed using reference TRBV18 and TRBJ1-4, is NAGVMQNPRHLVRRRGQEARLRCSPMKGHSHVYWYRQLPEEGLKFMVYLQKENIIDESGMPKERFSAEFPKEGPSILRIQQVVRGDSAAYFCASSAVGEKLFFGSGTQLSVL.

The gene calls are TRBV19 and TRBJ2-7; TRBD1 agrees at 7 bases. The CDR3 totals 14 residues. The trim removed 7 bases at V and 6 bases at J, leaving 12 bases unmatched. Germline assignment: CDR1 LNHDA and CDR2 SQIVND (reference sequence). The CDR3 DNA reads TGTGCCAGTAAACAGACAGGGAGCACCCCCGAGCAGTACTTC. The encoded protein is CASKQTGSTPEQYF.

V is TRBV5-6 and J is TRBJ2-7; weak D call: TRBD1 (6 bases). The J call may be incorrect, as the DNA end agrees better with TRBJ2-5. The CDR3 runs to 16 residues. The germline V gene encodes CDR1 SGHDT and CDR2 YYEEEE. CDR3 sequence reads: CASSLPRDTRRETQYF. CDR3 nucleotide sequence: TGTGCCAGCAGCTTGCCCCGGGACACCCGACGGGAGACCCAGTACTTC.

This clonotype occurred many times. The CDR3 loop reads CASSLTVSYEQYF. The CDR3 DNA reads as TGTGCCAGCAGTTTGACAGTCTCCTACGAGCAGTACTTC. This rearrangement joins TRBV27 to TRBJ2-7; maybe TRBD1 (5 bases). Trimming pared 3 bases from V and 0 bases from J, leaving 6 bases between. This CDR3 is built from 13 residues. The germline V gene encodes CDR1 MNHEY and CDR2 SMNVEV (reference sequence).

A note on this clonotype: At one end the junction does not follow the germline gene, possibly because of a read error. The rearrangement joins TRBV3-1 to TRBJ1-4; D unresolved. The CDR3 spans 11 residues. Germline values: CDR1 LGHDT, CDR2 YNNKEL (reference sequence). CDR3 DNA sequence: TGCGCCAGCAGCGGGAGAGAAAAACTGTTTTTT. It is translated as CASSGREKLFF. Full variable domain (rest looked up from reference TRBV3-1 and TRBJ1-4): DTAVSQTPKYLVTQMGNDKSIKCEQNLGHDTMYWYKQDSKKFLKIMFSYNNKELIINETVPNRFSPKSPDKAHLNLHINSLELGDSAVYFCASSGREKLFFGSGTQLSVL.

A few counts support this clonotype. V gene TRBV5-1 combines with J gene TRBJ2-5; D is uncertain. Between the trimmed V and J ends, which lost 4 bases and 2 bases, there was a span of 12 bases. This CDR3 has 14 residues. Germline V CDR1 and CDR2: SGHRS, YFSETQ. The CDR3 is CASSQLGRQETQYF. DNA of the CDR3: TGCGCCAGCAGCCAATTGGGTCGTCAAGAGACCCAGTACTTC.

In its sample, this clonotype was seen a few times. The chain links TRBV29-1 to TRBJ2-1; TRBD1 or TRBD2 may be the D gene (5 bases each). Trimming took 7 bases from V and 7 from J, leaving 11 bases between them. The CDR3 totals 11 residues. Germline lookup yields CDR1 SQVTM and CDR2 ANQGSEA. CDR3 sequence: CSGRDLNEQFF. DNA for the CDR3: TGCAGCGGTCGGGACCTAAATGAGCAGTTCTTC.

In this sample, this clonotype turned up many times. This chain uses TRBV12-3 or TRBV12-4 with TRBJ2-1; the match to TRBD2 covers 12 bases. This CDR3 has 17 amino acids. The ends lost 7 bases at V and 10 bases at J; junction bases unmatched: 17. The CDR3 DNA sequence: TGTGCCAGCACACATTCTGGGGAACTAGCGGGAGGCGGGGAGCAGTTCTTC. Translating it yields CASTHSGELAGGGEQFF.